A single sample gave rise to the 2 T cell receptor beta chains below, sequenced in a study of read filtering for tumor transcriptome and immune sequencing. Molecular barcoded adaptors covering alpha/delta and beta/gamma chains were used on about 0.4 ug RNA. Via MiXCR, TCRdb re-called the reads, giving one row per CDR3 protein. The table lists 120,000 or so distinct CDR3 sequences, over 10% of them singletons, with about 10% in the top ten. Sequencing was carried out using a population of CD138-negative cells sorted from bone marrow. Receptor source: a donor aged 40 or older with multiple myeloma.

In this sample, this clonotype turned up many times. This sequence joins TRBV11-1 and TRBJ1-1; TRBD1 aligns across 7 bases. This CDR3 is built from 15 residues. From germline, CDR1 is SGHAT and CDR2 FQDESV (reference sequence). The ends lost 1 base at V and 4 bases at J; junction bases unmatched: 6. In DNA form, the CDR3 reads TGTGCCAGCAGCTTAGACAGGGGATCGTCCACTGAAGCTTTCTTT. This gives the protein CASSLDRGSSTEAFF.

At least ten counts were recorded for this clonotype. The chain has TRBV20-1 and TRBJ1-5; 12 bases match TRBD1. The CDR3 sequence is 16 residues long. Germline CDR1 and CDR2: DFQATT and SNEGSKA (reference sequence). The junction had 10 bases not matched to a gene; V was cut back by 3 bases and J by 7 bases. The CDR3 loop is CSASGGTGGAGQPQHF. The CDR3 DNA follows: TGCAGTGCTAGTGGTGGGACAGGGGGCGCAGGGCAGCCCCAGCATTTT.